The present TCR beta chain was sequenced within a study of blood T cell repertoires in COVID-19 (dated by TCRdb to the early 2020s). Background for the entire study: Samples covering the acute and convalescent phases of COVID-19 were provided by collaborators in the United States, Italy and Spain. The material from the prospective study consisted of cDNA or gDNA derived from T cells, B-cell-depleted T cells, or PBMCs. Subjects who had been exposed to COVID-19, were actively infected with it, or had recovered from it provided the deeply sampled blood TCRbeta repertoires that made up the dataset. The repertoires were made available in a free public database intended to serve as a resource for research on the immune response to SARS-CoV-2. The samples were drawn from the first 160 participants of the ongoing ImmuneRACE study and from some 1,300 subjects provided by 6 global collaborators. A de-identified subject ID, COVID-19 status, age in years and sex were almost always included in the sample metadata. Where available, HLA class I and class II types were obtained from metadata supplied by the sample provider rather than from assay-based typing. What the study reported, not specific to this receptor: The quantity of clinical and demographic metadata differed by source and by participant and was supplied without curation.

Participants in the prospective study were enrolled through a virtual design, were aged about 18 to 100 years, and lived in 20 to 30 United States geographic areas. Cohort assignment in the prospective study relied on participant-reported clinical history from a screening survey and a study questionnaire. ImmuneRACE Cohort 3 recovered participants were defined by two consecutive negative NP/OP PCR tests, healthcare professional clearance, or symptom resolution. Each participant in the prospective study had whole blood, serum and a nasopharyngeal or oropharyngeal swab collected by mobile phlebotomists. Prospective study participants could optionally give additional blood draws and questionnaires over an approximately two-month period. Before DNA extraction, blood samples from the prospective study were shipped at room temperature or frozen. TCRbeta CDR3 regions were amplified from genomic DNA using the immunoSEQ Assay, a bias-controlled multiplex PCR. The study's processing was this. Within the assay, amplification of reference gene primers was used to estimate how many nucleated cells each sample contained. To quantify the absolute abundance of each unique TCRbeta CDR3 rearrangement, sequence reads were collapsed and filtered. For each sample, productive Simpson clonality was calculated as the square root of Simpson's diversity index over productive rearrangements. TCRdb took this table from immuneACCESS and kept in-frame rearrangements with V and J called. Such tables lack part of the clones; where checked against another copy, unresolved V genes explain under half of the gap, and the rest is unexplained. For V, J and clone size, that table is used; D and trimming come from the DNA. This sample comprises about 280,000 clones, roughly 85% of them detected only once. The top ten constitute 2% to 3% of the sample.

Worth noting for this clone: Its antigen remains undetermined. Base qualities are missing; no much larger clone stands one base away.

The TCR sequence derives from a woman aged 45-65 years who had recovered from COVID-19. Sequencing input: PBMCs or T cells enriched from blood (not recorded which).

This receptor has the CDR3 CASSLEQAVGQETQYF. The DNA sequence is given as TGTGCCAGCAGCTTAGAACAGGCGGTAGGCCAAGAGACCCAGTACTTC. The chain is encoded by TRBV11-3 joined to TRBJ2-5, with a weak D call of TRBD1 (5 bases match). The germline ends are 12 bases apart after V is trimmed by 0 bases and J by 1 base. Reading the germline V gene gives CDR1 SGHNT and CDR2 YENEEA. The CDR3 has 16 amino acids, counting the end cysteine and phenylalanine. Of all the DNA, just the CDR3 is kept, 48 bases in frame from base 1.